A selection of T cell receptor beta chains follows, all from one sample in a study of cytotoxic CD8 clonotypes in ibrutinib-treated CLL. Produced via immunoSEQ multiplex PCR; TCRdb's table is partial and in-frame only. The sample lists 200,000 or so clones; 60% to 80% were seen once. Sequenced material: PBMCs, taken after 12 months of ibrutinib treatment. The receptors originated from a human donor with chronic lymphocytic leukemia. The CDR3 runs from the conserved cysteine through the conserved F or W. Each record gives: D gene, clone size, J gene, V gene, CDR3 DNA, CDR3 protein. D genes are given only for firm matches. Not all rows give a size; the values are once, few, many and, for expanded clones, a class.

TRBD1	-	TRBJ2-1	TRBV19	TGTGCCAGTTCCCGGAGGGGCCCCGGGACAGGGGACAGTCGGCAGTTCTTC	CASSRRGPGTGDSRQFF
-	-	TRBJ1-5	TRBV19	TGTGCCAGTAGTATAGTGTTTGGTCAGCCCCAGCATTTT	CASSIVFGQPQHF
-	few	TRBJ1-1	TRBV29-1	TGCAGCGTTGAAGCAGGGTATGGTGAAGCTTTCTTT	CSVEAGYGEAFF
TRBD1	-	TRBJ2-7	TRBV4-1	TGCGCCAGCAGCCAAGAAACAGGGGGCTTGCACGAGCAGTACTTC	CASSQETGGLHEQYF
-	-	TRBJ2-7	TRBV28	TGTGCCAGCAGTTTATTATGGGAAGGTGAGCAGTACTTC	CASSLLWEGEQYF
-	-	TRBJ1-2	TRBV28	TGTGCCAGCATCCCTCCAGGACAGAACTATGGCTACACCTTC	CASIPPGQNYGYTF
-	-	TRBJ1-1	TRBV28	TGTGCCGGGCGGACGTCCGCGGTCACTGAAGCTTTCTTT	CAGRTSAVTEAFF
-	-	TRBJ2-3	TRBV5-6	TGTGCCAGCAGCTTGGAGGAGGGGGGACAGTACACAGATACGCAGTATTTT	CASSLEEGGQYTDTQYF
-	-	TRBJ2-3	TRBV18	TGTGCCAGCTCACCGTTTGCAGATACGCAGTATTTT	CASSPFADTQYF
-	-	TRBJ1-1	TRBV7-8	TGTGCCAGCAGCCCCCTGGGGCCGGGGACTGAAGCTTTCTTT	CASSPLGPGTEAFF
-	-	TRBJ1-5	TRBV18	TGTGCCAGCTCTCAGAGGGACGACCAGCCCCAGCATTTT	CASSQRDDQPQHF
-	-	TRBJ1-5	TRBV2	TGTGCCAGCAGTGAAAGGAAGTATCAGCCCCAGCATTTT	CASSERKYQPQHF
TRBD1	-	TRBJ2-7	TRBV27	TGTGCCAGCAGTTTCTGGCAGGGGGACTCCTACGAGCAGTACTTC	CASSFWQGDSYEQYF
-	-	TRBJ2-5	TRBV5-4	TGTGCCAGCAGCTTGTACAGCCAAGAGACCCAGTACTTC	CASSLYSQETQYF
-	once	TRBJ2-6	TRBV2	TGTGCCAGCAGGCTTATCTCTGGGGCCAACGTCCTGACTTTC	CASRLISGANVLTF
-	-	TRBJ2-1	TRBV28	TGTGCCAGCAGCAACCCTCGTCGAGGTGAGCAGTTCTTC	CASSNPRRGEQFF